This is a list of T cell receptor beta chains from one sample in a study of blood T cell repertoires in COVID-19. Data came from immunoSEQ multiplex PCR; TCRdb stores just in-frame clones and leaves some out. The sample holds 200,000 to 250,000 clones, 80% to 90% seen once. Sequenced sample: peripheral blood. The receptors shown here come from a young man with active or convalescent COVID-19. Each CDR3 is given with its conserved first and last residue. A D gene is named only where the DNA matches it firmly. Some rows have no size entry. The others give once, few or many, or a class for an expanded clone.

D gene	V gene	J gene	clone size	CDR3 protein	CDR3 DNA
-	TRBV3-1/TRBV3-2	TRBJ2-7	-	CASSQDRYEQYF	TGTGCCAGCAGCCAAGACAGGTACGAGCAGTACTTC
TRBD2	TRBV25-1	TRBJ2-2	-	CASSELTSGKGGELFF	TGTGCCAGCAGTGAATTAACTAGCGGGAAGGGCGGGGAGCTGTTTTTT
-	TRBV10-3	TRBJ2-7	once	CAITPEGGRDYEQYF	TGTGCCATCACCCCGGAAGGAGGCCGGGACTACGAGCAGTACTTC
TRBD1	TRBV14	TRBJ2-4	-	CASSPRDRLGNIQYF	TGTGCCAGCAGCCCTCGGGACAGGTTAGGAAACATTCAGTACTTC
TRBD1	TRBV11-2	TRBJ2-1	-	CASRWTGTGSYNEQFF	TGTGCCAGCAGATGGACCGGGACAGGGTCCTACAATGAGCAGTTCTTC
TRBD1	TRBV5-1	TRBJ1-6	many	CASSAGTGGDNSPLHF	TGCGCCAGCAGCGCCGGGACAGGGGGCGATAATTCACCCCTCCACTTT
TRBD2	TRBV10-3	TRBJ2-1	-	CAISAGLGRIVDEQFF	TGTGCCATCAGTGCAGGACTAGGCCGAATAGTGGATGAGCAGTTCTTC
-	TRBV5-1	TRBJ2-7	-	CASSLVAGSTYEQYF	TGCGCCAGCAGCTTGGTTGCGGGGTCAACCTACGAGCAGTACTTC
-	TRBV4-1	TRBJ1-2	-	CASSQDRDSYGYTF	TGCGCCAGCAGCCAAGACCGGGATTCCTATGGCTACACCTTC
TRBD2	TRBV6-1	TRBJ2-1	-	CASSDALAGTLQFF	TGTGCCAGCAGTGACGCCCTAGCGGGAACCCTCCAGTTCTTC
-	TRBV5-4	TRBJ2-1	-	CASSLALATSYNEQFF	TGTGCCAGCAGCTTGGCCCTAGCGACTTCCTACAATGAGCAGTTCTTC
-	TRBV15	TRBJ1-2	-	CATSTNEQGSWVGGYTF	TGTGCCACCAGCACGAACGAACAGGGTTCATGGGTGGGAGGCTACACCTTC
-	TRBV6-4	TRBJ2-1	-	CASSDSKENEQFF	TGTGCCAGCAGTGACTCGAAAGAGAATGAGCAGTTCTTC
TRBD1	TRBV27	TRBJ1-5	-	CASSSGTGSNQPQHF	TGTGCCAGCAGTTCGGGGACAGGGAGCAATCAGCCCCAGCATTTT
TRBD2	TRBV19	TRBJ2-7	-	CASSIPREGLHEQYF	TGTGCCAGTAGTATCCCTCGGGAGGGCCTTCACGAGCAGTACTTC
TRBD2	TRBV2	TRBJ2-7	-	CASSEASGGTHEQYF	TGTGCCAGCAGTGAAGCCTCGGGAGGCACCCACGAGCAGTACTTC
TRBD2	TRBV6-5	TRBJ2-3	once	CASSYSTMGGSDTQYF	TGTGCCAGCAGTTACTCGACGATGGGAGGGTCAGATACGCAGTATTTT
TRBD2	TRBV30	TRBJ2-1	few	CAWSGLAGYNEQFF	TGTGCCTGGAGTGGACTAGCGGGATACAATGAGCAGTTCTTC
TRBD1	TRBV30	TRBJ2-2	-	CAWVGTGRGTGELFF	TGTGCCTGGGTTGGGACAGGGCGTGGCACCGGGGAGCTGTTTTTT
TRBD1	TRBV15	TRBJ1-2	few	CATSTTGDVIGGYTF	TGTGCCACCAGCACTACAGGGGATGTAATAGGTGGCTACACCTTC
-	TRBV6-5	TRBJ1-5	-	CASSYTVAQPQHF	TGTGCCAGCAGTTACACGGTTGCCCAGCCCCAGCATTTT
-	TRBV2	TRBJ2-5	-	CASTSEGTQYF	TGTGCCAGCACCAGCGAGGGGACCCAGTACTTC
-	TRBV10-1	TRBJ2-1	once	CASSEAQGSGPYNEQFF	TGCGCCAGCAGTGAGGCGCAGGGGAGTGGACCCTACAATGAGCAGTTCTTC
-	TRBV18	TRBJ2-5	-	CASSPFTEIRETQYF	TGTGCCAGCTCACCATTTACAGAAATACGGGAGACCCAGTACTTC
-	TRBV12-3/TRBV12-4	TRBJ2-7	once	CASSRRLEQYF	TGTGCCAGCAGCCGACGACTCGAGCAGTACTTC
-	TRBV24-1	TRBJ2-1	-	CATSDGGVDEQFF	TGTGCCACCAGTGATGGCGGGGTCGATGAGCAGTTCTTC
-	TRBV5-1	TRBJ2-3	-	CASSPFGGPDTQYF	TGCGCCAGCAGCCCCTTTGGGGGCCCAGATACGCAGTATTTT
TRBD2	TRBV7-9	TRBJ2-3	-	CASSISGMTDTQYF	TGTGCCAGCAGCATAAGCGGGATGACAGATACGCAGTATTTT
-	TRBV14	TRBJ2-5	-	CASSLRQFNQETQYF	TGTGCCAGCAGCCTACGACAGTTTAATCAAGAGACCCAGTACTTC
TRBD2	TRBV3-1/TRBV3-2	TRBJ2-3	-	CASSLTGTSGMGTQYF	TGTGCCAGCAGCCTTACCGGGACTAGCGGGATGGGTACGCAGTATTTT
TRBD1	TRBV3-1/TRBV3-2	TRBJ1-1	once	CASSRRQGGSNTEAFF	TGTGCCAGCAGCCGCCGACAGGGGGGTAGTAACACTGAAGCTTTCTTT
-	TRBV11-2	TRBJ1-1	-	CASMYFGAGAEAFF	TGTGCCAGTATGTACTTCGGGGCAGGGGCTGAAGCTTTCTTT
TRBD2	TRBV18	TRBJ2-7	once	CASSPRAGYSYEQYF	TGTGCCAGCTCACCACGAGCGGGATACTCCTACGAGCAGTACTTC
TRBD1	TRBV7-2	TRBJ2-7	-	CASSLGGDRGYEQYF	TGTGCCAGCAGCTTAGGGGGGGACAGGGGCTACGAGCAGTACTTC
-	TRBV6-5	TRBJ2-1	-	CAGGKGQVNEQFF	TGTGCCGGGGGCAAGGGTCAGGTAAATGAGCAGTTCTTC
TRBD1	TRBV28	TRBJ1-5	few	CASSLSQGAKPQHF	TGTGCCAGCAGTTTATCACAGGGGGCGAAGCCCCAGCATTTT
TRBD1	TRBV19	TRBJ2-2	-	CASIPGTANTGELFF	TGTGCCAGTATCCCCGGGACAGCGAACACCGGGGAGCTGTTTTTT
-	TRBV9	TRBJ2-7	once	CASSVGLSYEQYF	TGTGCCAGCAGCGTAGGCCTATCCTACGAGCAGTACTTC
-	TRBV19	TRBJ1-2	-	CASSNWEDYGYTF	TGTGCCAGTAGTAATTGGGAGGACTATGGCTACACCTTC
TRBD1	TRBV19	TRBJ1-1	-	CASSIQGGTEAFF	TGTGCCAGTAGTATTCAGGGGGGCACTGAAGCTTTCTTT
TRBD1	TRBV7-9	TRBJ2-7	-	CASSFRDRAYEQYF	TGTGCCAGCAGCTTCCGTGACAGGGCCTACGAGCAGTACTTC
-	TRBV7-9	TRBJ1-2	-	CASSFRGYGYTF	TGTGCCAGCAGCTTTAGGGGCTATGGCTACACCTTC
-	TRBV11-1	TRBJ1-1	-	CASSLAPTGRQAFF	TGTGCCAGCAGCTTAGCGCCGACAGGCAGACAAGCTTTCTTT
-	TRBV7-7	TRBJ2-5	-	CASSPGTTQETQYF	TGTGCCAGCAGCCCCGGGACAACTCAAGAGACCCAGTACTTC
-	TRBV6-2/TRBV6-3	TRBJ1-2	-	CASSYQYRDGYTF	TGTGCCAGCAGTTACCAATACAGGGATGGCTACACCTTC
TRBD1	TRBV5-1	TRBJ1-6	-	CASSLDRGRRPLHF	TGCGCCAGCAGCTTGGACAGGGGGCGTAGACCCCTCCACTTT
TRBD2	TRBV27	TRBJ2-1	-	CASSSGLAGGLGTYNEQFF	TGTGCCAGCAGCTCGGGACTAGCGGGAGGTCTAGGAACCTACAATGAGCAGTTCTTC
-	TRBV7-2	TRBJ1-2	-	CASSLILGGSTYGYTF	TGTGCCAGCAGCTTAATTCTAGGGGGATCAACTTATGGCTACACCTTC
-	TRBV2	TRBJ1-1	-	CASREGLIVGTEAFF	TGTGCCAGCAGGGAGGGGTTGATCGTGGGAACTGAAGCTTTCTTT
TRBD1	TRBV6-5	TRBJ1-2	-	CASSRTGTGYTF	TGTGCCAGCAGCCGGACAGGGACTGGCTACACCTTC
TRBD2	TRBV19	TRBJ2-5	-	CASSGRRLAGVETQYF	TGTGCCAGTAGTGGACGACGACTAGCGGGAGTAGAGACCCAGTACTTC
TRBD2	TRBV9	TRBJ2-1	-	CASSPDYAGDFRNEQFF	TGTGCCAGCAGCCCAGACTACGCGGGGGATTTCCGGAATGAGCAGTTCTTC
TRBD1	TRBV29-1	TRBJ1-1	-	CSVDGLGTGMNTEAFF	TGCAGCGTTGATGGCCTGGGGACAGGAATGAACACTGAAGCTTTCTTT
-	TRBV28	TRBJ1-5	once	CASSRTNQPQHF	TGTGCCAGCAGTCGCACAAATCAGCCCCAGCATTTT
-	TRBV6-1	TRBJ2-7	-	CASSEGETGLPYEQYF	TGTGCCAGCAGTGAAGGGGAGACAGGCCTCCCCTACGAGCAGTACTTC
TRBD1	TRBV10-3	TRBJ2-5	once	CAISPTGAETQYF	TGTGCCATCAGCCCCACAGGGGCAGAGACCCAGTACTTC
TRBD1	TRBV29-1	TRBJ2-1	-	CSVGQGTEQFF	TGCAGCGTTGGACAGGGCACTGAGCAGTTCTTC
-	TRBV7-2	TRBJ1-1	-	CASSLFFGGAAPEAFF	TGTGCCAGCAGCTTATTTTTCGGGGGGGCGGCACCTGAAGCTTTCTTT
-	TRBV30	TRBJ1-3	once	CAWNVGTGNTIYF	TGTGCCTGGAATGTCGGGACAGGAAACACCATATATTTT